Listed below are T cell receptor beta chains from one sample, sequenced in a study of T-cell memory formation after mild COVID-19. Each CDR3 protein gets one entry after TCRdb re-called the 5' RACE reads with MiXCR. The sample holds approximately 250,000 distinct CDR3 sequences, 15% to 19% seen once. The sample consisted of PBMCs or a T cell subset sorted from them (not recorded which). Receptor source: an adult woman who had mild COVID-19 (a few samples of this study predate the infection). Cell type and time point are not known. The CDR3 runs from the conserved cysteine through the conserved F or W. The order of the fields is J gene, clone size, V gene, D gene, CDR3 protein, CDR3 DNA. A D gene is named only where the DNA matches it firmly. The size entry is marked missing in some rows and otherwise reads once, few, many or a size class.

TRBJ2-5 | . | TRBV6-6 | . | CASSYSATSYQETQYF | TGTGCCAGCAGTTACTCGGCTACCTCGTACCAAGAGACCCAGTACTTC
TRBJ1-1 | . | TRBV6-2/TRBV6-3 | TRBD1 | CASSPGTGSNTEAFF | TGTGCCAGCAGCCCAGGGACAGGTTCGAACACTGAAGCTTTCTTT
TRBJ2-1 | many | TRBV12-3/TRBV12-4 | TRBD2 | CASSLGEGPKLGYNEQFF | TGTGCCAGCAGTTTAGGGGAGGGACCTAAACTTGGCTACAATGAGCAGTTCTTC
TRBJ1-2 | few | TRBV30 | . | CAWSVRQGYYGYTF | TGTGCCTGGAGTGTAAGGCAGGGGTACTATGGCTACACCTTC
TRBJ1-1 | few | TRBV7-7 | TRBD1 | CASSPHPGQGASDTEAFF | TGTGCCAGCAGCCCCCACCCAGGACAGGGGGCGAGTGACACTGAAGCTTTCTTT
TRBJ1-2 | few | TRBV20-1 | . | CSATSPEASTFYGYTF | TGCAGTGCCACCTCCCCCGAGGCCTCTACATTCTATGGCTACACCTTC
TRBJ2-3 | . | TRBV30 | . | CAWSVQGLNTDTQYF | TGTGCCTGGAGTGTACAGGGACTTAACACAGATACGCAGTATTTT
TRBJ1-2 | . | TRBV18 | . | CASSPNRDNYGYTF | TGTGCCAGCTCACCAAACAGGGATAACTATGGCTACACCTTC
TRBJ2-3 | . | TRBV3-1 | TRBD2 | CASSQDFSTSFADTQYF | TGTGCCAGCAGCCAAGATTTCTCGACTAGCTTTGCAGATACGCAGTATTTT
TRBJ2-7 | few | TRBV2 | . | CASGPGSRYF | TGTGCCAGCGGCCCGGGTAGTAGGTACTTC
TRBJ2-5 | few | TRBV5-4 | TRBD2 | CASSFPGTTFQETQYF | TGTGCCAGCAGCTTCCCCGGGACTACATTCCAAGAGACCCAGTACTTC
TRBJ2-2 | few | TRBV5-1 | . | CASSSNRQIGTGELFF | TGCGCCAGCAGCTCCAATCGACAGATTGGCACCGGGGAGCTGTTTTTT
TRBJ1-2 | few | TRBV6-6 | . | CASSRRGGSLYGYTF | TGTGCCAGCAGTCGCCGGGGGGGTTCCCTCTATGGCTACACCTTC
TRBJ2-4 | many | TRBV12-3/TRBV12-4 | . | CASSLSSNPGKNIQYF | TGTGCCAGCAGTTTATCTAGCAATCCGGGTAAAAACATTCAGTACTTC
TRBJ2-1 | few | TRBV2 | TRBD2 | CASSATSGSWNEQFF | TGTGCCAGCAGTGCGACTAGCGGGAGTTGGAATGAGCAGTTCTTC
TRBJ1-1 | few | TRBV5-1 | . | CASSSARNTEAFF | TGCGCCAGCAGCTCTGCACGGAACACTGAAGCTTTCTTT
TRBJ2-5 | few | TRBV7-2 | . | CASSLGDTYKETQYF | TGTGCCAGCAGCCTCGGGGACACCTACAAAGAGACCCAGTACTTC
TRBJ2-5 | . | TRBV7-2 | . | CASSSGLRETQYF | TGTGCCAGCAGCTCCGGACTAAGAGAGACCCAGTACTTC
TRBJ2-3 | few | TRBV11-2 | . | CASSLEPSAMGVYF | TGTGCCAGCAGCTTGGAGCCTAGCGCCATGGGGGTGTATTTT
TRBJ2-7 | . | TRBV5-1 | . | CASRSQGGPYEQYF | TGCGCCAGCAGGTCTCAGGGGGGCCCCTACGAGCAGTACTTC
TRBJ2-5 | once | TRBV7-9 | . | CASTDGETQYF | TGTGCCAGCACCGACGGAGAGACCCAGTACTTC
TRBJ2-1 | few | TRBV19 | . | CASSTGDEQFF | TGTGCCAGTAGTACGGGGGATGAGCAGTTCTTC
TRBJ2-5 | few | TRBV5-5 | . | CASSLYGGGETQYF | TGTGCCAGCAGCTTGTACGGGGGCGGCGAGACCCAGTACTTC
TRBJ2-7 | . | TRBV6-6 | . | CASRGQGGRLWEQYF | TGTGCCAGCAGGGGTCAGGGGGGGAGACTTTGGGAGCAGTACTTC
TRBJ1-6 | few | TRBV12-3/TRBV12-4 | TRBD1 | CASSPGTDNSPLHF | TGTGCCAGCAGCCCCGGGACAGACAATTCACCCCTCCACTTT
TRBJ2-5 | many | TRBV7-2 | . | CASSQWGAKETQYF | TGTGCCAGCAGCCAATGGGGGGCGAAAGAGACCCAGTACTTC
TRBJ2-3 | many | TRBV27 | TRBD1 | CASSLGDRGRGTDTQYF | TGTGCCAGCAGTTTAGGGGACAGGGGGCGCGGTACAGATACGCAGTATTTT
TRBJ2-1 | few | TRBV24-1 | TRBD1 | CATSDFGQGRLNEQFF | TGTGCCACCAGTGATTTTGGACAGGGAAGGTTGAATGAGCAGTTCTTC
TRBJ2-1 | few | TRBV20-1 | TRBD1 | CSARETQDRVVGNEQFF | TGCAGTGCTAGAGAAACCCAGGACAGGGTGGTGGGAAATGAGCAGTTCTTC
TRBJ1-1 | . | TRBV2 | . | CASSVKGGDTEAFF | TGTGCCAGCAGTGTTAAGGGCGGGGACACTGAAGCTTTCTTT
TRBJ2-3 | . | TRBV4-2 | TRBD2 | CASSLKRGADTQYF | TGTGCCAGCAGCCTAAAGCGGGGGGCAGATACGCAGTATTTT
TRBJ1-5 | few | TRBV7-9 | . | CASSPDGYQPQHF | TGTGCCAGCAGCCCAGATGGGTATCAGCCCCAGCATTTT
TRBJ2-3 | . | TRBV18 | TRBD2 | CASCTVSGSSDTQYF | TGTGCCAGCTGCACCGTTAGCGGGAGCTCAGATACGCAGTATTTT
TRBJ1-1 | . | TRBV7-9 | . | CASSLGRQASEAFF | TGTGCCAGCAGCTTAGGTAGGCAGGCTTCTGAAGCTTTCTTT
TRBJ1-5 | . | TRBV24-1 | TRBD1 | CATSERGQGFNQPQHF | TGTGCCACCTCCGAGAGGGGACAGGGATTTAATCAGCCCCAGCATTTT
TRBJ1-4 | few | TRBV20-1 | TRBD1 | CSARLNRDRGEKLFF | TGCAGTGCTAGACTAAACCGGGACAGGGGTGAAAAACTGTTTTTT
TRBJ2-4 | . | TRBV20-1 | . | CSARGPNGAAKNIQYF | TGCAGTGCTAGAGGTCCCAACGGGGCAGCCAAAAACATTCAGTACTTC
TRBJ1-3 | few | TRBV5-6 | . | CASSLMGPGNTIYF | TGTGCCAGCAGCTTGATGGGTCCCGGAAACACCATATATTTT
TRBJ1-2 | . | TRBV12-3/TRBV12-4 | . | CASTPKGGTNYGYTF | TGTGCCAGCACCCCAAAGGGGGGAACTAACTATGGCTACACCTTC
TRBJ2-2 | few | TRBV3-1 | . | CASSRPNGAGELFF | TGTGCCAGCAGCCGTCCCAATGGGGCCGGGGAGCTGTTTTTT
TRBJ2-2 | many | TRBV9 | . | CASSVGGRQTNTGELFF | TGTGCCAGCAGCGTAGGGGGACGGCAAACGAACACCGGGGAGCTGTTTTTT
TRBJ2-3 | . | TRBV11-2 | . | CASSWVNTDTQYF | TGTGCCAGCAGCTGGGTAAACACAGATACGCAGTATTTT
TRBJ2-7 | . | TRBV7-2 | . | CASSHTGYEQYF | TGTGCCAGCAGCCATACAGGATACGAGCAGTACTTC
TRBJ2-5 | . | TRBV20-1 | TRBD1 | CSGDRGRETQYF | TGCAGTGGGGACAGGGGGCGAGAGACCCAGTACTTC